Listed below are T cell receptor beta chains from one sample, sequenced in a study of beta chain features in type 1 diabetes. Data came from immunoSEQ multiplex PCR; TCRdb stores just in-frame clones and leaves some out. Found here are fewer than 300,000 clones, roughly 21% of them singletons; the top ten hold about 0.027%. Material: naive CD4+ T cells from blood. Source of these receptors: a woman aged 40 to 50 with type 1 diabetes. Each CDR3 is given with its conserved first and last residue. Each record gives: V gene, D gene, J gene, clone size, CDR3 protein, CDR3 DNA. D genes are given only for firm matches. Size tells how often a clone was seen (once, few, many) or the class of an expanded clone, and some rows leave it out.

v_gene: TRBV28; d_gene: .; j_gene: TRBJ1-5; abundance: .; CDR3aa: CASSLDRNNQPQHF; CDR3nt: TGTGCCAGCAGTCTAGACAGGAACAATCAGCCCCAGCATTTT
v_gene: TRBV2; d_gene: .; j_gene: TRBJ2-7; abundance: few; CDR3aa: CASRNYGSSYEQYF; CDR3nt: TGTGCCAGCAGGAACTACGGAAGCTCCTACGAGCAGTACTTC
v_gene: TRBV29-1; d_gene: .; j_gene: TRBJ2-7; abundance: .; CDR3aa: CSGRAGDYEQYF; CDR3nt: TGCAGCGGACGTGCGGGTGACTACGAGCAGTACTTC
v_gene: TRBV30; d_gene: TRBD1; j_gene: TRBJ1-2; abundance: few; CDR3aa: CAWSAGGTAYGYTF; CDR3nt: TGTGCCTGGAGTGCAGGGGGCACGGCCTATGGCTACACCTTC
v_gene: TRBV16; d_gene: .; j_gene: TRBJ1-5; abundance: few; CDR3aa: CASSQSEEYQPQHF; CDR3nt: TGTGCCAGCAGCCAATCTGAGGAGTATCAGCCCCAGCATTTT
v_gene: TRBV9; d_gene: TRBD2; j_gene: TRBJ2-1; abundance: .; CDR3aa: CASSPLPLSGGYNEQFF; CDR3nt: TGTGCCAGCAGCCCCCTACCCCTTAGCGGGGGGTACAATGAGCAGTTCTTC
v_gene: TRBV5-1; d_gene: TRBD1; j_gene: TRBJ2-5; abundance: few; CDR3aa: CASSLGTGQETQYF; CDR3nt: TGCGCCAGCAGCTTGGGGACAGGGCAAGAGACCCAGTACTTC
v_gene: TRBV6-5; d_gene: .; j_gene: TRBJ1-6; abundance: .; CDR3aa: CASRRGNNSPLHF; CDR3nt: TGTGCCAGCCGTCGGGGAAATAATTCACCCCTCCACTTT
v_gene: TRBV25-1; d_gene: .; j_gene: TRBJ1-2; abundance: few; CDR3aa: CASSVGPNYGYTF; CDR3nt: TGTGCCAGCAGTGTTGGGCCAAACTATGGCTACACCTTC
v_gene: TRBV9; d_gene: .; j_gene: TRBJ2-2; abundance: .; CDR3aa: CASSVWGAGELFF; CDR3nt: TGTGCCAGCAGCGTATGGGGGGCCGGGGAGCTGTTTTTT
v_gene: TRBV27; d_gene: .; j_gene: TRBJ2-5; abundance: .; CDR3aa: CASSLSEGLPPETQYF; CDR3nt: TGTGCCAGCAGTTTATCGGAGGGCCTGCCCCCCGAGACCCAGTACTTC
v_gene: TRBV30; d_gene: .; j_gene: TRBJ2-1; abundance: .; CDR3aa: CAWGRDTVYNEQFF; CDR3nt: TGTGCCTGGGGAAGGGACACCGTTTACAATGAGCAGTTCTTC
v_gene: TRBV18; d_gene: .; j_gene: TRBJ1-1; abundance: .; CDR3aa: CASSPPAGEAFF; CDR3nt: TGTGCCAGCTCACCGCCGGCGGGTGAAGCTTTCTTT
v_gene: TRBV29-1; d_gene: .; j_gene: TRBJ2-5; abundance: .; CDR3aa: CSVGAETQYF; CDR3nt: TGCAGCGTGGGGGCAGAGACCCAGTACTTC
v_gene: TRBV30; d_gene: TRBD1; j_gene: TRBJ1-2; abundance: .; CDR3aa: CAWSGTRGGYTF; CDR3nt: TGTGCCTGGAGTGGAACCAGGGGGGGCTACACCTTC
v_gene: TRBV7-9; d_gene: .; j_gene: TRBJ1-3; abundance: .; CDR3aa: CASSLAGRNTIYF; CDR3nt: TGTGCCAGCAGCTTAGCAGGGAGGAACACCATATATTTT
v_gene: TRBV9; d_gene: .; j_gene: TRBJ2-7; abundance: few; CDR3aa: CASSSQGNSYEQYF; CDR3nt: TGTGCCAGCAGCAGTCAGGGAAACTCCTACGAGCAGTACTTC
v_gene: TRBV29-1; d_gene: .; j_gene: TRBJ1-2; abundance: few; CDR3aa: CSVVGGEANYGYTF; CDR3nt: TGCAGCGTTGTCGGGGGGGAAGCTAACTATGGCTACACCTTC
v_gene: TRBV25-1; d_gene: TRBD1; j_gene: TRBJ2-3; abundance: .; CDR3aa: CASSELGTGTDTQYF; CDR3nt: TGTGCCAGCAGTGAATTGGGGACAGGCACAGATACGCAGTATTTT
v_gene: TRBV4-3; d_gene: .; j_gene: TRBJ1-1; abundance: .; CDR3aa: CASSQEFYTEAFF; CDR3nt: TGCGCCAGCAGCCAAGAGTTCTACACTGAAGCTTTCTTT
v_gene: TRBV9; d_gene: TRBD1; j_gene: TRBJ2-5; abundance: few; CDR3aa: CASSRDRQETQYF; CDR3nt: TGTGCCAGCAGCCGGGACAGGCAAGAGACCCAGTACTTC
v_gene: TRBV7-9; d_gene: .; j_gene: TRBJ1-6; abundance: .; CDR3aa: CASSPRDYLHF; CDR3nt: TGTGCCAGCAGCCCCCGGGATTACCTCCACTTT
v_gene: TRBV5-1; d_gene: .; j_gene: TRBJ2-1; abundance: .; CDR3aa: CASSFGSKQNNEQFF; CDR3nt: TGCGCCAGCAGCTTTGGGAGCAAACAAAACAATGAGCAGTTCTTC
v_gene: TRBV9; d_gene: .; j_gene: TRBJ2-1; abundance: few; CDR3aa: CASSGGSVPSYNEQFF; CDR3nt: TGTGCCAGCAGCGGAGGGTCCGTACCCTCCTACAATGAGCAGTTCTTC
v_gene: TRBV7-2; d_gene: .; j_gene: TRBJ2-1; abundance: .; CDR3aa: CASSLRGHEQFF; CDR3nt: TGTGCCAGCAGCTTAAGAGGGCATGAGCAGTTCTTC
v_gene: TRBV21-1; d_gene: .; j_gene: TRBJ1-5; abundance: .; CDR3aa: CASSANRGNQPQHF; CDR3nt: TGTGCCAGCAGCGCCAACAGAGGCAATCAGCCCCAGCATTTT
v_gene: TRBV6-5; d_gene: .; j_gene: TRBJ2-7; abundance: few; CDR3aa: CASSYSRAEVYEQYF; CDR3nt: TGTGCCAGCAGTTACTCGAGAGCGGAGGTCTACGAGCAGTACTTC
v_gene: TRBV9; d_gene: TRBD1; j_gene: TRBJ1-5; abundance: .; CDR3aa: CASSEGTGDSQPQHF; CDR3nt: TGTGCCAGCAGCGAGGGGACAGGGGATAGCCAGCCCCAGCATTTT
v_gene: TRBV18; d_gene: TRBD1; j_gene: TRBJ1-1; abundance: .; CDR3aa: CASSPRDSAEAFF; CDR3nt: TGTGCCAGCTCACCCCGGGACAGTGCAGAAGCTTTCTTT
v_gene: TRBV27; d_gene: .; j_gene: TRBJ1-5; abundance: .; CDR3aa: CASSRHLNQPQHF; CDR3nt: TGTGCCAGCAGTCGACATCTCAATCAGCCCCAGCATTTT
v_gene: TRBV29-1; d_gene: .; j_gene: TRBJ2-1; abundance: few; CDR3aa: CSVGPDNEQFF; CDR3nt: TGCAGCGTTGGTCCGGACAATGAGCAGTTCTTC
v_gene: TRBV6-5; d_gene: .; j_gene: TRBJ1-2; abundance: .; CDR3aa: CASSPSGYGYTF; CDR3nt: TGTGCCAGCAGCCCCTCGGGGTATGGCTACACCTTC
v_gene: TRBV5-1; d_gene: TRBD1; j_gene: TRBJ1-2; abundance: few; CDR3aa: CASSPMGQGRGYTF; CDR3nt: TGCGCCAGCAGCCCCATGGGACAGGGACGAGGCTACACCTTC
v_gene: TRBV7-2; d_gene: .; j_gene: TRBJ2-1; abundance: .; CDR3aa: CASSLGRGRPQFF; CDR3nt: TGTGCCAGCAGCTTAGGACGGGGGAGGCCACAGTTCTTC
v_gene: TRBV21-1; d_gene: .; j_gene: TRBJ1-2; abundance: .; CDR3aa: CASRGPPGDYGYTF; CDR3nt: TGTGCCAGCAGGGGACCTCCGGGGGACTATGGCTACACCTTC
v_gene: TRBV6-6; d_gene: .; j_gene: TRBJ2-5; abundance: few; CDR3aa: CASSPRETRETQYF; CDR3nt: TGTGCCAGCAGTCCAAGAGAGACCAGGGAGACCCAGTACTTC
v_gene: TRBV6-5; d_gene: .; j_gene: TRBJ2-2; abundance: few; CDR3aa: CASNRDFKGGELFF; CDR3nt: TGTGCCAGTAACCGGGACTTCAAAGGCGGGGAGCTGTTTTTT
v_gene: TRBV11-2; d_gene: TRBD2; j_gene: TRBJ2-1; abundance: .; CDR3aa: CASSLDGRGELAAYNEQFF; CDR3nt: TGTGCCAGCAGCTTAGATGGTCGCGGGGAACTAGCGGCCTACAATGAGCAGTTCTTC
v_gene: TRBV5-1; d_gene: .; j_gene: TRBJ1-1; abundance: .; CDR3aa: CASSLKERGGLDTEAFF; CDR3nt: TGCGCCAGCAGCTTGAAGGAGCGGGGCGGGCTAGACACTGAAGCTTTCTTT
v_gene: TRBV6-4; d_gene: .; j_gene: TRBJ1-5; abundance: .; CDR3aa: CASSPEAFRPQHF; CDR3nt: TGTGCCAGCAGTCCAGAGGCGTTCAGGCCCCAGCATTTT
v_gene: TRBV30; d_gene: .; j_gene: TRBJ2-3; abundance: .; CDR3aa: CAWSVQVLRTDTQYF; CDR3nt: TGTGCCTGGAGTGTTCAGGTTCTCCGCACAGATACGCAGTATTTT
v_gene: TRBV5-1; d_gene: TRBD2; j_gene: TRBJ2-7; abundance: .; CDR3aa: CASSLALAGGVGQYF; CDR3nt: TGCGCCAGCAGCTTGGCCCTAGCGGGAGGCGTAGGGCAGTACTTC
v_gene: TRBV29-1; d_gene: TRBD2; j_gene: TRBJ2-7; abundance: .; CDR3aa: CSAGGGVREQYF; CDR3nt: TGCAGCGCCGGGGGGGGAGTTAGGGAGCAGTACTTC
v_gene: TRBV7-9; d_gene: .; j_gene: TRBJ1-4; abundance: .; CDR3aa: CASSDSTGSGEKLFF; CDR3nt: TGTGCCAGCAGCGATTCGACAGGATCAGGCGAAAAACTGTTTTTT
v_gene: TRBV29-1; d_gene: TRBD2; j_gene: TRBJ2-7; abundance: few; CDR3aa: CSARREYEQYF; CDR3nt: TGCAGCGCCCGGCGGGAGTACGAGCAGTACTTC
v_gene: TRBV7-9; d_gene: TRBD1; j_gene: TRBJ2-3; abundance: .; CDR3aa: CASSSSGTGGTDTQYF; CDR3nt: TGTGCCAGCAGCTCCTCCGGGACAGGGGGCACAGATACGCAGTATTTT
v_gene: TRBV9; d_gene: .; j_gene: TRBJ1-6; abundance: .; CDR3aa: CASTSFHNSPLHF; CDR3nt: TGTGCCAGCACGTCTTTTCATAATTCACCCCTCCACTTT
v_gene: TRBV6-5; d_gene: .; j_gene: TRBJ1-4; abundance: .; CDR3aa: CASSDRLSEKLFF; CDR3nt: TGTGCCAGCAGCGACAGGTTGTCTGAAAAACTGTTTTTT
v_gene: TRBV4-1; d_gene: .; j_gene: TRBJ1-2; abundance: .; CDR3aa: CASSPIQGFENYGYTF; CDR3nt: TGCGCCAGCAGCCCGATACAGGGCTTTGAGAACTATGGCTACACCTTC
v_gene: TRBV5-1; d_gene: .; j_gene: TRBJ2-3; abundance: .; CDR3aa: CASSQTGQGNTDTQYF; CDR3nt: TGCGCCAGCAGCCAGACTGGCCAGGGTAACACAGATACGCAGTATTTT
v_gene: TRBV30; d_gene: TRBD1; j_gene: TRBJ1-1; abundance: .; CDR3aa: CAWRPLGQGATEAFF; CDR3nt: TGTGCCTGGAGGCCTCTAGGACAGGGAGCCACTGAAGCTTTCTTT
v_gene: TRBV29-1; d_gene: .; j_gene: TRBJ1-2; abundance: .; CDR3aa: CSARYPRDGRGGYTF; CDR3nt: TGCAGCGCGAGATACCCCCGGGACGGGAGAGGGGGCTACACCTTC
v_gene: TRBV10-3; d_gene: TRBD1; j_gene: TRBJ1-2; abundance: .; CDR3aa: CAISESTGDYGYTF; CDR3nt: TGTGCCATCAGTGAGTCGACAGGGGACTATGGCTACACCTTC
v_gene: TRBV29-1; d_gene: .; j_gene: TRBJ2-2; abundance: .; CDR3aa: CSVDPTNTGELFF; CDR3nt: TGCAGCGTTGATCCAACGAACACCGGGGAGCTGTTTTTT
v_gene: TRBV30; d_gene: .; j_gene: TRBJ2-5; abundance: .; CDR3aa: CAWIPSPPGTQYF; CDR3nt: TGTGCCTGGATACCATCACCTCCCGGGACCCAGTACTTC